One and the same sample provided the 5 T cell receptor beta chains below, sequenced in a study of synovial regulatory T cells in juvenile arthritis. Study-wide findings and caveats: Compared with other blood Treg cells, inflammation-associated Treg cells had reduced TCR diversity.

The antigens these receptors bind are not known. Generated by immunoSEQ multiplex PCR, the TCRdb table keeps only in-frame clones and is missing some. The sample includes 9,700 or so clones. Sequencing was performed on Treg cells from blood. Subset noted: HLA-DR+ inflammation-associated blood Treg cells. These TCRs come from a donor under 30 with juvenile idiopathic arthritis.

The chain is built from TRBV9 and TRBJ2-2; TCRdb returns TRBD1, unconfirmable since there is no DNA. The CDR3 runs to 16 residues. Nucleotide data are not available. Germline CDR1 reads SGDLS; CDR2 reads YYNGEE. This CDR3 is CASSVVGQPDTGELFF.

The CDR3 is CASSLGALTNTGELFF. The genes are TRBV5-1 and TRBJ2-2; the D call from TCRdb, TRBD2, cannot be confirmed without DNA. From germline, CDR1 is SGHRS and CDR2 YFSETQ. This CDR3 contains 16 residues. No nucleotide data were recorded.

The chain has TRBV7-7 and TRBJ2-7; absent DNA, TCRdb's TRBD2 call cannot be checked. CDR1 is SSHAT, CDR2 FNYEAQ, per germline (reference sequence). This CDR3 spans 14 amino acids. The protein alone is recorded here. The CDR3 spells CASSLDLSSYEQYF. The complete variable domain, with remaining parts taken from reference TRBV7-7 and TRBJ2-7, reads GAGVSQSPRYKVTKRGQDVTLRCDPISSHATLYWYQQALGQGPEFLTYFNYEAQPDKSGLPSDRFSAERPEGSISTLTIQRTEQRDSAMYRCASSLDLSSYEQYFGPGTRLTVT.

The chain links TRBV13 to TRBJ2-7; TCRdb reports TRBD1, a call that lacks DNA to check it against. The CDR3 contains 15 residues. This entry has no DNA. Germline lookup yields CDR1 PRHDT and CDR2 FYEKMQ (reference sequence). The CDR3 protein is CASSRTGTNSYEQYF. Complete variable domain (other parts from reference TRBV13 and TRBJ2-7): AAGVIQSPRHLIKEKRETATLKCYPIPRHDTVYWYQQGPGQDPQFLISFYEKMQSDKGSIPDRFSAQQFSDYHSELNMSSLELGDSALYFCASSRTGTNSYEQYFGPGTRLTVT.

This chain's CDR3 is CASSQYGGQIYGYTF. The chain links TRBV23-1 to TRBJ1-2; TCRdb outputs TRBD1, but without DNA this stays unchecked. TRBV23-1 is identified as an open reading frame with a role that is uncertain. The CDR3 totals 15 residues. No DNA was logged.